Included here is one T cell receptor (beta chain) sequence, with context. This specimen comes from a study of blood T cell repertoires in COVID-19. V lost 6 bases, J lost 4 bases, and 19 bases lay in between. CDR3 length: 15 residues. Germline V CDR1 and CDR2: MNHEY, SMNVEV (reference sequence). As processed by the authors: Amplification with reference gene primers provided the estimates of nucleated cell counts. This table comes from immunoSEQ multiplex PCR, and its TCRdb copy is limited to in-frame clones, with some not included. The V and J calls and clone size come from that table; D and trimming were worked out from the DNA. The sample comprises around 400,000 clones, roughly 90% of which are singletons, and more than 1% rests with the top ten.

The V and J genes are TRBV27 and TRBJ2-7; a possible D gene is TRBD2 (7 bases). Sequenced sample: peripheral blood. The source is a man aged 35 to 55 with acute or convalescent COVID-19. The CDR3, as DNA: TGTGCCAGCAGACTAAGATCGGGGGGCCAGTACGAGCAGTACTTC. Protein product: CASRLRSGGQYEQYF.